Listed below are T cell receptor beta chains from one sample, sequenced in a study of shared clonotypes between healthy human individuals. TCRdb's table, derived via immunoSEQ multiplex PCR, lists solely in-frame clones and lacks some. The sample shows 2 million to 3 million clones, 80% to 95% of them seen only once. The sample taken for sequencing was naive CD4+ T cells from PBMCs. The source is a man aged 18 to 29 in good health. Some clones in this sample may be carry-over from other donors' samples. CDR3s include the opening cysteine and the closing phenylalanine or tryptophan. D genes are given only for firm matches. Clone size is not always given. Where it is, it says once, few, many or a class for expanded clones.

V gene: TRBV18
J gene: TRBJ1-4
D gene: -
clone size: -
CDR3 DNA: TGTGCCAGCTCACCAAGAGGGGTCACTAATGAAAAACTGTTTTTT
CDR3 protein: CASSPRGVTNEKLFF

V gene: TRBV7-2
J gene: TRBJ2-1
D gene: -
clone size: once
CDR3 DNA: TGTGCCAGCAGCCCCCAATATGAGCAGTTCTTC
CDR3 protein: CASSPQYEQFF

V gene: TRBV7-3
J gene: TRBJ2-6
D gene: -
clone size: -
CDR3 DNA: TGTGCCAGCAGCCTCGGACTGATCTCTGGGGCCAACGTCCTGACTTTC
CDR3 protein: CASSLGLISGANVLTF

V gene: TRBV19
J gene: TRBJ1-3
D gene: -
clone size: -
CDR3 DNA: TGTGCCAGTAGTATAGATAGGAGCGGACAATCGAGAAGCACCATATATTTT
CDR3 protein: CASSIDRSGQSRSTIYF

V gene: TRBV29-1
J gene: TRBJ2-7
D gene: TRBD1
clone size: -
CDR3 DNA: TGCAGCGTCGAAGTGGGACAGGCCCCCTACGAGCAGTACTTC
CDR3 protein: CSVEVGQAPYEQYF

V gene: TRBV7-9
J gene: TRBJ2-1
D gene: TRBD2
clone size: -
CDR3 DNA: TGTGCCAGCAGCTTTGCGGGAGTCAAAGATGAGCAGTTCTTC
CDR3 protein: CASSFAGVKDEQFF

V gene: TRBV19
J gene: TRBJ2-7
D gene: -
clone size: once
CDR3 DNA: TGTGCCAGTAGTGCCGACAGGCGGGGCACCTACGAGCAGTACTTC
CDR3 protein: CASSADRRGTYEQYF

V gene: TRBV5-1
J gene: TRBJ2-2
D gene: -
clone size: -
CDR3 DNA: TGCGCCAGCAGCCGTACGGACACGAACACCGGGGAGCTGTTTTTT
CDR3 protein: CASSRTDTNTGELFF

V gene: TRBV5-6
J gene: TRBJ1-1
D gene: -
clone size: -
CDR3 DNA: TGTGCCAGCAGCGCCGGACCGACCCAAATGAACACTGAAGCTTTCTTT
CDR3 protein: CASSAGPTQMNTEAFF

V gene: TRBV6-5
J gene: TRBJ2-5
D gene: TRBD1
clone size: -
CDR3 DNA: TGTGCCAGCGCCGGGACAGGGCTCCGGGGGACCCAGTACTTC
CDR3 protein: CASAGTGLRGTQYF

V gene: TRBV7-9
J gene: TRBJ2-1
D gene: -
clone size: once
CDR3 DNA: TGTGCCAGCGGTCCGGTGGGCGGCGGGTCGGGAAATGAGCAGTTCTTC
CDR3 protein: CASGPVGGGSGNEQFF

V gene: TRBV5-6
J gene: TRBJ1-1
D gene: -
clone size: -
CDR3 DNA: TGTGCCAGCAGCTTGCGATTTTACACTGAAGCTTTCTTT
CDR3 protein: CASSLRFYTEAFF

V gene: TRBV9
J gene: TRBJ2-6
D gene: -
clone size: -
CDR3 DNA: TGTGCCAGCAGCGTAGAACCAGGGGCGGCCAACGTCCTGACTTTC
CDR3 protein: CASSVEPGAANVLTF

V gene: TRBV5-4
J gene: TRBJ2-2
D gene: -
clone size: -
CDR3 DNA: TGTGCCAGCAGCCCGTCCGGCGGGGTCGGGACCGGGGAGCTGTTTTTT
CDR3 protein: CASSPSGGVGTGELFF

V gene: TRBV6-6
J gene: TRBJ1-5
D gene: -
clone size: -
CDR3 DNA: TGTGCCACCTTGAAACCCGGGGACGGGCCCCAGCATTTT
CDR3 protein: CATLKPGDGPQHF

V gene: TRBV4-1
J gene: TRBJ2-1
D gene: -
clone size: -
CDR3 DNA: TGCGCCAGCAGCCAAGGGCCAGGAGGGGGCAGCCTAATAGAGCAGTTCTTC
CDR3 protein: CASSQGPGGGSLIEQFF

V gene: TRBV28
J gene: TRBJ1-2
D gene: -
clone size: -
CDR3 DNA: TGTGCCAGCAGTTTGGGGCGTCTCTATGGCTACACCTTC
CDR3 protein: CASSLGRLYGYTF

V gene: TRBV9
J gene: TRBJ2-7
D gene: TRBD2
clone size: -
CDR3 DNA: TGTGCCAGCAGCGTAGCGGGAGGGACCTACGAGCAGTACTTC
CDR3 protein: CASSVAGGTYEQYF

V gene: TRBV10-3
J gene: TRBJ2-7
D gene: -
clone size: -
CDR3 DNA: TGTGCCATCACAGACGGGGGATTGGACTACGAGCAGTACTTC
CDR3 protein: CAITDGGLDYEQYF

V gene: TRBV4-3
J gene: TRBJ2-1
D gene: TRBD2
clone size: -
CDR3 DNA: TGCGCCAGCAGCAGGGGCGGGGGTTACAATGAGCAGTTCTTC
CDR3 protein: CASSRGGGYNEQFF

V gene: TRBV5-4
J gene: TRBJ1-1
D gene: -
clone size: -
CDR3 DNA: TGTGCCAGCAGCTTGATGGGTATTTCGGTGGGGAGCACTGAAGCTTTCTTT
CDR3 protein: CASSLMGISVGSTEAFF

V gene: TRBV28
J gene: TRBJ2-3
D gene: -
clone size: -
CDR3 DNA: TGTGCCAGCAGTTTATATCGCGGCATCGCAAGCACAGATACGCAGTATTTT
CDR3 protein: CASSLYRGIASTDTQYF

V gene: TRBV29-1
J gene: TRBJ1-2
D gene: -
clone size: -
CDR3 DNA: TGCAGCGTGCACGAAGACTATGGCTACACCTTC
CDR3 protein: CSVHEDYGYTF

V gene: TRBV7-3
J gene: TRBJ2-1
D gene: TRBD2
clone size: -
CDR3 DNA: TGTGCCAGCAGCCTGAGGGCCGCTAGCGGGGTTTACAATGAGCAGTTCTTC
CDR3 protein: CASSLRAASGVYNEQFF

V gene: TRBV11-2
J gene: TRBJ2-2
D gene: TRBD2
clone size: -
CDR3 DNA: TGTGCCAGCACCGGGACTAGCGGGGCGAACACCGGGGAGCTGTTTTTT
CDR3 protein: CASTGTSGANTGELFF

V gene: TRBV7-9
J gene: TRBJ2-5
D gene: -
clone size: -
CDR3 DNA: TGTGCCAGCAGCCTCGCTAGCGCAGAGACCCAGTACTTC
CDR3 protein: CASSLASAETQYF

V gene: TRBV5-1
J gene: TRBJ2-7
D gene: TRBD1
clone size: -
CDR3 DNA: TGCGCCAGCAGTTGGGACAGGGCCTACGAGCAGTACTTC
CDR3 protein: CASSWDRAYEQYF

V gene: TRBV7-9
J gene: TRBJ1-4
D gene: -
clone size: -
CDR3 DNA: TGTGCCAGCAGCGGGCAGGCAACTAATGAAAAACTGTTTTTT
CDR3 protein: CASSGQATNEKLFF

V gene: TRBV5-4
J gene: TRBJ2-5
D gene: -
clone size: few
CDR3 DNA: TGTGCCAGCAGCCCCCCCTCTCAAGAGACCCAGTACTTC
CDR3 protein: CASSPPSQETQYF

V gene: TRBV5-4
J gene: TRBJ1-5
D gene: -
clone size: -
CDR3 DNA: TGTGCCAGCAGCCCCGACTTAAATCAGCCCCAGCATTTT
CDR3 protein: CASSPDLNQPQHF

V gene: TRBV6-1
J gene: TRBJ1-1
D gene: -
clone size: -
CDR3 DNA: TGTGCCAGCAGTGTTGGGAACACTGAAGCTTTCTTT
CDR3 protein: CASSVGNTEAFF

V gene: TRBV9
J gene: TRBJ1-5
D gene: -
clone size: once
CDR3 DNA: TGTGCCAGCAGCCCCCAAGGGGTTGACCAGCCCCAGCATTTT
CDR3 protein: CASSPQGVDQPQHF

V gene: TRBV6-4
J gene: TRBJ1-2
D gene: TRBD1
clone size: -
CDR3 DNA: TGTGCCAGCAGTGACCGTAGGACAGGGGTACATGGCTACACCTTC
CDR3 protein: CASSDRRTGVHGYTF

V gene: TRBV5-4
J gene: TRBJ2-2
D gene: TRBD2
clone size: few
CDR3 DNA: TGTGCCAGCAGCTCGGCGGGAGGCACCGGGGAGCTGTTTTTT
CDR3 protein: CASSSAGGTGELFF

V gene: TRBV7-2
J gene: TRBJ2-2
D gene: TRBD2
clone size: -
CDR3 DNA: TGTGCCAGCAGCCCTTACGCCGGGGGGGCCGGGGAGCTGTTTTTT
CDR3 protein: CASSPYAGGAGELFF

V gene: TRBV28
J gene: TRBJ2-6
D gene: -
clone size: -
CDR3 DNA: TGTGCCAGCAGTTTAGCGGTCTCTGGGGCCAACGTCCTGACTTTC
CDR3 protein: CASSLAVSGANVLTF

V gene: TRBV6-1
J gene: TRBJ2-7
D gene: TRBD2
clone size: -
CDR3 DNA: TGTGCCAGCAAAAGACTAGCGGGACTCTACGAGCAGTACTTC
CDR3 protein: CASKRLAGLYEQYF